This T cell receptor beta chain was identified during a study of PD-1 blockade in classical Hodgkin lymphoma. Study conclusions and caveats: Newly diagnosed patients were reported to start with lower TCR diversity than healthy donors. Why the repertoires differ is still unclear, perhaps disease activity or prior therapy.

Germline V lookup: CDR1 LNHDA, CDR2 SQIVND (reference sequence). Trimming removed 10 bases from V and 2 bases from J, with 14 bases in between. The CDR3 is made up of 13 amino acids. Method: immunoSEQ multiplex PCR; TCRdb's copy keeps in-frame clones and lacks some. The sample has nearly 35,000 clones, roughly 91% seen once. Time point defined: newly diagnosed, previously untreated cHL patient sample. By magnetic negative selection, CD4+ T cells were purified from thawed PBMCs. Untreated, newly diagnosed classical Hodgkin lymphoma PBMCs were comparators. Of note for this clone: The target antigen is unknown.

This TCR was recovered from a human donor with classical Hodgkin lymphoma. This chain links TRBV19 with TRBJ1-2, with unresolved D. Sequenced input: CD4+ T cells from blood. The CDR3 DNA reads TGTGCCACAGTATCAAGATTAAACTATGGCTACACCTTC. It encodes CATVSRLNYGYTF.